This TCR beta chain was found in a study of shared clonotypes between healthy human individuals. Regarding the study as a whole: Across subsets, estimated richness was generally greater for naive than for memory populations. A small donor pool kept down the genetic and exposure-history diversity that was represented.

Using roughly 180 ng DNA, 30,000 to 35,000 T cell genomes, the sorted-subset replicate PCRs were run. This table comes from immunoSEQ multiplex PCR, and its TCRdb copy is limited to in-frame clones, with some not included. The table records about 660,000 clones, approximately 79% of them present only once. CD45RA+ naive and CD45RA-negative memory subsets were separated from CD4+ cells. Worth noting for this clone: Its antigen is still unknown.

This clonotype originated in a woman in her 30s in good health. The source material was memory CD4+ T cells sorted from blood. Subset reported: CD45RA-negative fraction.

The CDR3 sequence is CASSLQGATNEKLFF. The DNA of the CDR3 is TGCGCCAGCAGCTTACAGGGGGCAACTAATGAAAAACTGTTTTTT. The chain carries TRBV5-1 and TRBJ1-4; 8 bases agree with TRBD1. Looked up from germline, CDR1 is SGHRS and CDR2 is YFSETQ. Trimming took 2 bases from V and 0 from J; bases not matched to a gene: 0. This CDR3 has 15 amino acids. The full variable domain, completed using reference TRBV5-1 and TRBJ1-4, is KAGVTQTPRYLIKTRGQQVTLSCSPISGHRSVSWYQQTPGQGLQFLFEYFSETQRNKGNFPGRFSGRQFSNSRSEMNVSTLELGDSALYLCASSLQGATNEKLFFGSGTQLSVL.